The 13 T cell receptor beta chains below were found in one sample sequenced in a study of T cells in Graves' hyperthyroidism and ophthalmopathy. Authors of the study amplified TCR beta CDR3 regions from RNA transcripts. During a first-round RT-PCR of the TCR CDR3, the HTBI primer set was used. Each CDR3 protein is one row after TCRdb ran MiXCR on the multiplex PCR reads. Of approximately 210,000 distinct CDR3 sequences detected, roughly a sixth appear once; the ten largest clones hold roughly 53%. The sample consisted of blood. Receptor source: a man in his fifties or sixties with Graves' hyperthyroidism.

The V and J genes are TRBV11-2 and TRBJ1-6; D is possibly TRBD1 (5 bases). The CDR3 totals 14 residues. Trimming removed 2 bases from V and 9 bases from J, with 11 bases in between. Per germline, CDR1 SGHAT and CDR2 FQNNGV. CDR3 bases: TGTGCCAGCAGCTTACGGCGGGACGGTTCACCCCTCCACTTT. Translated, it gives CASSLRRDGSPLHF.

In this sample, this clonotype turned up once. The chain recombines TRBV7-8 with TRBJ2-1; TRBD2 matches 10 bases. V dropped 0 bases and J dropped 5; count of bases not matched to a gene: 7. CDR3 length: 17 amino acids. Germline V gene lookup returns CDR1 SGHVS and CDR2 FQNEAQ. CDR3 loop: CASSLAKGLALDNEQFF. The CDR3 nucleotides read TGTGCCAGCAGCTTAGCAAAGGGACTAGCGCTCGACAATGAGCAGTTCTTC.

This clonotype was seen ten or more times. This rearrangement joins TRBV11-2 to TRBJ2-1; D remains ambiguous. The V and J ends lost 5 bases and 2 bases respectively, with 13 bases between them. The CDR3 extends over 15 amino acids. CDR1 is SGHAT and CDR2 is FQNNGV in the germline V gene. The CDR3 DNA sequence: TGTGCCAGCAGCCCATCCGAGGCCGCCTACAATGAGCAGTTCTTC. Protein: CASSPSEAAYNEQFF.

The gene calls are TRBV9 and TRBJ1-5; a possible D gene is TRBD1 (5 bases). The CDR3 length is 13 residues. V was clipped by 4 bases and J by 4 bases, with 9 bases between them. From germline, CDR1 is SGDLS and CDR2 YYNGEE. The DNA for the CDR3 is TGTGCCAGCAGCCGGGGGGTGAATCAGCCCCAGCATTTT. This sequence encodes CASSRGVNQPQHF.

The chain employs TRBV9 and TRBJ2-7, with D tentatively TRBD1 (6 bases). Per the germline V gene, CDR1 is SGDLS and CDR2 is YYNGEE. With 0 bases removed from V and 0 bases from J, the gap between germline ends came to 10 bases. This CDR3 is built from 15 residues. The CDR3 reads CASSVAGTSSYEQYF. The CDR3 DNA is TGTGCCAGCAGCGTAGCTGGGACAAGCTCCTACGAGCAGTACTTC.

This clonotype appeared a few times. The gene calls are TRBV20-1 and TRBJ2-1, with unresolved D. V was cut by 4 bases and J by 0 bases, with 13 bases left in between. This CDR3 contains 15 residues. Germline CDR1 reads DFQATT; CDR2 reads SNEGSKA (reference sequence). The CDR3 spells CSAKGPPSSYNEQFF. CDR3 sequence (DNA): TGCAGTGCTAAAGGACCCCCGAGCTCCTACAATGAGCAGTTCTTC.

The rearrangement joins TRBV10-3 to TRBJ2-1; D may be TRBD2 (5 bases). CDR1 and CDR2 from the germline V gene are ENHRY and SYGVKD. The V end was cut by 6 bases, the J end by 6 bases, with 9 bases between. The CDR3 extends over 12 amino acids. CDR3 loop: CAIRPEGNEQFF. The CDR3 DNA reads TGTGCCATCAGACCAGAGGGCAATGAGCAGTTCTTC.

This clonotype has a handful of counts. The chain joins TRBV20-1 to TRBJ2-3; perhaps TRBD2 as D (5 bases). The CDR3 spans 17 residues. The V gene lost 6 bases and the J gene lost 0 bases, with 22 bases spanning the gap. Germline V CDR1 and CDR2: DFQATT, SNEGSKA (reference sequence). For the CDR3, the DNA is TGCAGTGCAGAGGGCCAGCGCGATGTTTCTAGCACAGATACGCAGTATTTT. Translating it yields CSAEGQRDVSSTDTQYF.

This clonotype was found many times. The chain uses TRBV12-3 or TRBV12-4 and TRBJ2-1, with TRBD2 matching 9 bases. This CDR3 spans 16 amino acids. Trimming removed 1 base from V and 4 bases from J; junction bases left unmatched: 5. CDR3 sequence reads: CASSLGAGGKYNEQFF. CDR3 in DNA: TGTGCCAGCAGTTTAGGGGCGGGAGGGAAGTACAATGAGCAGTTCTTC.

The chain carries TRBV19 and TRBJ2-6; no definite D call. Germline V CDR1 and CDR2: LNHDA, SQIVND (reference sequence). The CDR3 has 14 residues. Deletions cut 7 bases from V and 4 bases from J, with 11 bases between. The CDR3 coding sequence is TGTGCCAGTACCTTCGATGGCGGGGCCAACGTCCTGACTTTC. This sequence encodes CASTFDGGANVLTF.

Points on this clonotype: A clone one base away is much larger, so this may be a read error. Here the CDR3 reads CASSNRGGYEQHF. DNA of the CDR3: TGTGCCAGCAGCAACAGGGGTGGCTACGAGCAGCACTTC. The chain carries TRBV7-2 and TRBJ2-7; TRBD1 matches 7 bases. The CDR3 extends over 13 amino acids. Per germline, CDR1 SGHTA and CDR2 FQGNSA. Filled out from reference TRBV7-2 and TRBJ2-7, the complete variable domain reads GAGVSQSPSNKVTEKGKDVELRCDPISGHTALYWYRQSLGQGLEFLIYFQGNSAPDKSGLPSDRFSAERTGGSVSTLTIQRTQQEDSAVYLCASSNRGGYEQHFGPGTRLTVT.

The CDR3 region is CASSQEVANTGELFF. DNA of the CDR3: TGCGCCAGCAGCCAAGAGGTCGCGAACACCGGGGAGCTGTTTTTT. The chain links TRBV4-3 to TRBJ2-2; D not certain. Trimming cost V 0 bases and J 0 bases, with 5 bases left between them. From germline, CDR1 is LGHNA and CDR2 YSLEER. The CDR3 has 15 residues.

This clonotype was observed a few times. The V call is TRBV19, the J call TRBJ2-5, with D perhaps TRBD1 (5 bases). The length of the CDR3 is 13 residues. CDR1 and CDR2 (germline): LNHDA, SQIVND (reference sequence). V was cut by 3 bases and J by 3 bases, with 8 bases left in between. The CDR3 sequence is CASSIQGEETQYF. The CDR3 DNA reads TGTGCCAGTAGTATTCAAGGGGAAGAGACCCAGTACTTC. Full variable domain (remainder filled in from reference TRBV19 and TRBJ2-5): DGGITQSPKYLFRKEGQNVTLSCEQNLNHDAMYWYRQDPGQGLRLIYYSQIVNDFQKGDIAEGYSVSREKKESFPLTVTSAQKNPTAFYLCASSIQGEETQYFGPGTRLLVL.